Below are 26 T cell receptor beta chains sequenced from a single sample in a study of blood T cell repertoires in COVID-19. Libraries were prepared by immunoSEQ multiplex PCR; TCRdb keeps only in-frame clonotypes and omits some of them. Among 200,000 or so clones listed, roughly four fifths were seen once. Sequenced material: peripheral blood. Receptor source: a human donor with acute or convalescent COVID-19. The donor label of this sample is uncertain.

J is TRBJ1-6 and V is TRBV18; the D is unclear. In germline, CDR1 is KGHSH, CDR2 LQKENI. This CDR3 region has 12 residues. With 3 bases removed from V and 15 bases from J, the gap between germline ends came to 12 bases. The CDR3 coding sequence is TGTGCCAGCTCACCGCCTAGCGCCGGCCTCCACTTT. Protein: CASSPPSAGLHF.

The rearrangement joins TRBV2 to TRBJ2-6; 7 bases map to TRBD2. The CDR3 has 15 amino acids. The junction had 5 bases not matched to a gene; V was cut back by 6 bases and J by 3 bases. In germline, CDR1 is SNHLY, CDR2 FYNNEI. The CDR3: CASRAREVGANVLTF. CDR3 sequence (DNA): TGTGCCAGCAGGGCCCGGGAGGTTGGGGCCAACGTCCTGACTTTC.

DNA for the CDR3: TGTGCCAGCAGCCCCCCGACTAGGAGCGGGGAGCTGTTTTTT. Encoded protein: CASSPPTRSGELFF. This rearrangement joins TRBV6-5 to TRBJ2-2, with a possible D match to TRBD2 (6 bases). The V and J ends lost 6 bases and 7 bases respectively, with 15 bases between them. There are 14 residues in the CDR3. In germline, CDR1 is MNHEY, CDR2 SVGAGI.

The chain couples TRBV7-2 to TRBJ1-2; D is perhaps TRBD1 (5 bases). CDR1 is SGHTA, CDR2 FQGNSA, per germline. The CDR3 covers 15 residues. V lost 0 bases to trimming and J lost 2 bases, with 10 bases between them. The CDR3 DNA reads TGTGCCAGCAGCTTAGCGGGGCGTTTAAACTATGGCTACACCTTC. It yields the protein CASSLAGRLNYGYTF.

The gene calls are TRBV18 and TRBJ1-5, with a possible D match to TRBD1 (5 bases). Germline V gene data show CDR1 as KGHSH and CDR2 as LQKENI. The ends were cut back, 11 bases at V and 3 bases at J, with 14 bases in the middle. This CDR3 region has 13 residues. CDR3 DNA sequence: TGTGCCTCCAAGGAGGGACTCAATCAGCCCCAGCATTTT. Amino acids: CASKEGLNQPQHF.

This chain connects TRBV6-5 to TRBJ1-5, with TRBD1 matching 9 bases. J lost 5 bases, V lost 6 bases, and 8 bases had no gene match. The CDR3 is 15 residues long. From germline, CDR1 is MNHEY and CDR2 SVGAGI. The CDR3 DNA follows: TGTGCCAGCAGAGAGGGACAGGGAGGATATCAGCCCCAGCATTTT. It is translated as CASREGQGGYQPQHF.

The V and J genes are TRBV4-1 and TRBJ1-5; 8 positions agree with TRBD1. V gave up 0 bases and J gave up 2 bases; unmatched junction bases: 3. Germline lookup yields CDR1 MGHRA and CDR2 YSYEKL. The length of the CDR3 is 16 residues. The CDR3 protein is CASSQEVQGGNQPQHF. The CDR3 region has the DNA TGCGCCAGCAGCCAAGAAGTACAGGGGGGCAATCAGCCCCAGCATTTT.

This CDR3 is CASSLVLTTSAYNEQFF. The CDR3 DNA reads TGTGCCAGCAGCTTAGTCCTCACTACCTCCGCCTACAATGAGCAGTTCTTC. The J gene is TRBJ2-1, the V gene TRBV11-2, with unresolved D. This CDR3 is built from 17 residues. V gave up 1 base and J gave up 2 bases, with 15 bases separating them. Germline V lookup: CDR1 SGHAT, CDR2 FQNNGV. Combining the CDR3 with reference TRBV11-2 and TRBJ2-1 gives the whole variable domain EAGVAQSPRYKIIEKRQSVAFWCNPISGHATLYWYQQILGQGPKLLIQFQNNGVVDDSQLPKDRFSAERLKGVDSTLKIQPAKLEDSAVYLCASSLVLTTSAYNEQFFGPGTRLTVL.

This clone was recorded once. The rearrangement uses TRBV4-1 and TRBJ1-4; 7 bases are shared with TRBD1. V dropped 0 bases and J dropped 4; count of bases not matched to a gene: 17. The CDR3 spans 20 residues. Germline CDR1 and CDR2: MGHRA and YSYEKL. The CDR3 nucleotides are TGCGCCAGCAGCCAAGAAAAGGGCCGGACAGGAGTACGTCGTAATGAAAAACTGTTTTTT. Translating it yields CASSQEKGRTGVRRNEKLFF.

This rearrangement joins TRBV12-5 to TRBJ2-7; tentative D call: TRBD2 (7 bases). CDR1 is LGHNT and CDR2 is FRNRAP in the germline V gene. The V end lost 0 bases, the J end lost 6 bases, and 12 bases lay between the germline ends. The CDR3 contains 14 residues. The CDR3 bases are TGTGCTAGTGGTTTGGTGGGGGGGCTCAGCGAGCAGTACTTC. It specifies CASGLVGGLSEQYF.

The rearrangement links TRBV29-1 to TRBJ1-3; D remains ambiguous. This CDR3 is 13 amino acids long. Trimming shortened V by 4 bases and J by 4 bases, and 11 bases separated the two germline ends. Germline V gives CDR1 SQVTM, CDR2 ANQGSEA. The CDR3 nucleotides read TGCAGCGTTGTCGGAACAGACGGAAACACCATATATTTT. This gives the protein CSVVGTDGNTIYF.

The chain uses TRBV6-5 and TRBJ1-6; no definite D call. V lost 6 bases and J lost 10, with 16 bases in between. There are 14 residues in the CDR3. Germline-derived CDR1 and CDR2 are MNHEY and SVGAGI. Here the CDR3 reads CASSYTVVISPLHF. In nucleotides, the CDR3 is TGTGCCAGCAGCTATACAGTAGTAATCTCACCCCTCCACTTT.

Note on this clone: This sample also contains other DNA sequences that code for the same CDR3. The rearrangement uses TRBV30 and TRBJ2-5; 7 bases line up with TRBD1. J was trimmed by 2 bases and V by 2 bases; bases with no gene match: 2. Germline assignment: CDR1 GTSNPN and CDR2 SVGIG (reference sequence). The CDR3 covers 13 residues. The CDR3, as DNA: TGTGCCTGGAGTAGGGGACAGCAAGAGACCCAGTACTTC. Protein product: CAWSRGQQETQYF.

The CDR3 region is CASSYSSLNTEAFF. In nucleotides, the CDR3 is TGTGCCAGCAGTTACTCGAGTCTGAACACTGAAGCTTTCTTT. J is TRBJ1-1 and V is TRBV6-2 or TRBV6-3, with unresolved D. Trimming took 0 bases from V and 0 from J, leaving 5 bases between them. The length of the CDR3 is 14 residues. Germline V gene lookup returns CDR1 MNHEY and CDR2 SVGEGT.

This clone was recorded once. V usage is TRBV30 and J usage is TRBJ1-6, with D hard to call. Between the trimmed V and J ends, which lost 3 bases and 7 bases, there was a span of 10 bases. The V gene's germline CDR1 is GTSNPN and CDR2 SVGIG (reference sequence). CDR3 length: 13 amino acids. CDR3 amino acids: CAWRLGRNSPLHF. The CDR3 coding sequence is TGTGCCTGGAGACTAGGGAGGAATTCACCCCTCCACTTT.

This chain links TRBV19 with TRBJ2-5; tentative D call: TRBD2 (5 bases). CDR1 and CDR2 from the germline V gene are LNHDA and SQIVND (reference sequence). The V gene lost 4 bases and the J gene lost 9 bases, with 9 bases spanning the gap. This CDR3 has 11 residues. The CDR3, as DNA: TGTGCCAGTAGTAGCCGGGGATCCCAGTACTTC. As protein: CASSSRGSQYF.

V and J are TRBV6-5 and TRBJ2-7, with D perhaps matching TRBD2 (6 bases). The CDR3 covers 12 residues. V was pared by 4 bases and J by 5 bases, with 9 bases between. The germline V gene has CDR1 MNHEY and CDR2 SVGAGI. The chain's CDR3 is CASSSRGNEQYF. DNA for the CDR3: TGTGCCAGCAGTTCGCGGGGAAACGAGCAGTACTTC.

The V call is TRBV4-2, the J call TRBJ2-1; 12 bases align to TRBD2. The CDR3 spans 18 residues. Trimming took 0 bases from V and 8 from J; bases not matched to a gene: 11. Germline values: CDR1 LGHNA, CDR2 YNFKEQ. The chain's CDR3 is CASSQDGDRLAGAYEQFF. Here the CDR3 DNA reads TGTGCCAGCAGCCAAGATGGGGACCGACTAGCGGGAGCCTATGAGCAGTTCTTC.

This clone was picked up a small number of times. The chain combines TRBV21-1 with TRBJ1-1; the DNA was not compared with TRBD1, the D call given in the table. TRBV21-1 is termed a pseudogene. The CDR3 has 15 residues. The CDR3, as DNA: TGTGCCAGCAGCAGAGGGACAGGAATGTGGACTGAAGCTTTCTTT. Its translation is CASSRGTGMWTEAFF.

This chain joins TRBV5-1 and TRBJ2-3, with TRBD2 matching 9 bases. The junction had 7 bases not matched to a gene; V was cut back by 5 bases and J by 3 bases. The CDR3 spans 15 residues. In germline, CDR1 is SGHRS, CDR2 YFSETQ. The CDR3 loop reads CASRMAGGPTDTQYF. The CDR3, as DNA: TGCGCCAGCAGGATGGCGGGAGGGCCGACAGATACGCAGTATTTT.

The CDR3 loop is CASSEYSRATNEKLFF. DNA of the CDR3: TGTGCCAGCAGTGAATACAGTCGTGCAACTAATGAAAAACTGTTTTTT. J is TRBJ1-4 and V is TRBV2; D unclear. V shed 2 bases and J shed 0 bases, with 10 bases lying between them. The CDR3 is made up of 16 amino acids. Germline CDR1 and CDR2: SNHLY and FYNNEI.

This clone was seen more than once but under ten times. Distinct nucleotide sequences in the sample also encode this CDR3. V gene TRBV10-3 combines with J gene TRBJ2-3, with 9 bases identical to TRBD2. Germline assignment: CDR1 ENHRY and CDR2 SYGVKD. Trimming at V came to 2 bases and at J to 0 bases, leaving 3 bases not matched to a gene. The CDR3 loop spans 16 amino acids. CDR3 sequence (DNA): TGTGCCATCAGTGAGGGGCTAGCGGGGAGCACAGATACGCAGTATTTT. Amino acids: CAISEGLAGSTDTQYF.

This chain joins TRBV5-1 and TRBJ1-4; no firm D call. Per the germline V gene, CDR1 is SGHRS and CDR2 is YFSETQ. CDR3 length equals 13 residues. V gave up 0 bases and J gave up 4 bases, with 4 bases separating them. The CDR3 is CASSLAGNEKLFF. DNA of the CDR3: TGCGCCAGCAGCTTGGCGGGTAATGAAAAACTGTTTTTT.

V usage is TRBV7-2 and J usage is TRBJ2-7; D uncertain. Germline CDR1 reads SGHTA; CDR2 reads FQGNSA. The CDR3 is 14 residues long. The V gene lost 0 bases and the J gene lost 0 bases, with 6 bases spanning the gap. The CDR3 reads CASSLAAVSYEQYF. The CDR3 DNA sequence: TGTGCCAGCAGCTTAGCGGCGGTCTCCTACGAGCAGTACTTC.

This chain links TRBV18 with TRBJ2-7, with 14 bases lining up with TRBD2. The trim removed 6 bases at V and 3 bases at J, leaving 7 bases unmatched. This CDR3 region has 16 residues. The germline V gene has CDR1 KGHSH and CDR2 LQKENI. Here the CDR3 DNA reads TGTGCCAGCTCGTGGGGACTAGCGGGAGAGGGCTACGAGCAGTACTTC. Amino acid sequence: CASSWGLAGEGYEQYF.

As regards this clone: Other DNA sequences in this sample translate to the same CDR3. V usage is TRBV7-7 and J usage is TRBJ2-1, with TRBD2 matching over 11 bases. Germline CDR1 SSHAT, CDR2 FNYEAQ (reference sequence). This CDR3 contains 15 residues. The J segment lost 4 bases and the V segment lost 3 bases, leaving 2 bases of the junction unmatched. The CDR3 nucleotides are TGTGCCAGCAGCTTGGGGACTAGCGGTTACAATGAGCAGTTCTTC. Protein sequence: CASSLGTSGYNEQFF.